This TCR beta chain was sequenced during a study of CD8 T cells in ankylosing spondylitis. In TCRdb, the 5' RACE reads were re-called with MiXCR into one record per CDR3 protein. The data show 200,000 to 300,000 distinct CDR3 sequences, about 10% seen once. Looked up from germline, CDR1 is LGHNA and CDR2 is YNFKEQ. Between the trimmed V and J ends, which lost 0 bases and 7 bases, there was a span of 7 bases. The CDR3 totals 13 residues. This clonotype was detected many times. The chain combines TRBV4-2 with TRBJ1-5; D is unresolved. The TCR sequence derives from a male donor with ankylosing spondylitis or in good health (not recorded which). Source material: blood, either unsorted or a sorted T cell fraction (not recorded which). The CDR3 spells CASSQDWEQPQHF. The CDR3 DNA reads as TGTGCCAGCAGCCAAGATTGGGAGCAGCCCCAGCATTTT.